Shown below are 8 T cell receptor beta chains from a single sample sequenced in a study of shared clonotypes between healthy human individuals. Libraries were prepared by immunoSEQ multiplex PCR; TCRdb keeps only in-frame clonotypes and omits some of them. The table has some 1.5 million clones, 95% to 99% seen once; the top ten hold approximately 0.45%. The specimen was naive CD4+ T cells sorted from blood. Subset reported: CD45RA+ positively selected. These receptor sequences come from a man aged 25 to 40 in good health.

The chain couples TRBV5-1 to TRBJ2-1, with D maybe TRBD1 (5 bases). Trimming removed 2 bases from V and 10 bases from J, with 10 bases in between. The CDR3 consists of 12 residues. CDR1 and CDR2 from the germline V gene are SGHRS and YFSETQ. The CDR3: CASSFLGQEQFF. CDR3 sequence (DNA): TGCGCCAGCAGCTTTCTTGGACAAGAGCAGTTCTTC.

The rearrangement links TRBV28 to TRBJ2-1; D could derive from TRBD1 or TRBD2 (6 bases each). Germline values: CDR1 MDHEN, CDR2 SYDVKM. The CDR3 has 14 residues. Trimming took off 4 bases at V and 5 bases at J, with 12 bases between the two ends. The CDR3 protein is CASSWERGDNEQFF. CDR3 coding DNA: TGTGCCAGCAGTTGGGAGAGGGGGGACAATGAGCAGTTCTTC.

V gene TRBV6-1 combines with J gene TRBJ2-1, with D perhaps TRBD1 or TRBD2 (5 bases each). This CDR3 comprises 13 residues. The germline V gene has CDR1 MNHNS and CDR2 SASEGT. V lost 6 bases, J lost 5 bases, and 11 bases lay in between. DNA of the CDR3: TGTGCCAGCAGACTGGGACCCAACAATGAGCAGTTCTTC. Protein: CASRLGPNNEQFF.

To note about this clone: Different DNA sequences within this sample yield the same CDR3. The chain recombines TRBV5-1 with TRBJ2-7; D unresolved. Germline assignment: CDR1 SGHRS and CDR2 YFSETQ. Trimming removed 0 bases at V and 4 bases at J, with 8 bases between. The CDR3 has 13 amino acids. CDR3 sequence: CASSLARSYEQYF. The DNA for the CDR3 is TGCGCCAGCAGCTTGGCACGGAGTTACGAGCAGTACTTC.

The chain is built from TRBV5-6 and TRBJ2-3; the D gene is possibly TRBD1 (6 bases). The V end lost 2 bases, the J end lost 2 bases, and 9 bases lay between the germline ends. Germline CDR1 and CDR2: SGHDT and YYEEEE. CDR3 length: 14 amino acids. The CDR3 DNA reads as TGTGCCAGCAGCTTACAGGGTTTCACAGATACGCAGTATTTT. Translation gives CASSLQGFTDTQYF.

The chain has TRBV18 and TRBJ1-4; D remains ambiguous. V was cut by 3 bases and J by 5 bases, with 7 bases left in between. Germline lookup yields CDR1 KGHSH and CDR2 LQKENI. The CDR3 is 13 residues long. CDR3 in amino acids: CASSPLDNEKLFF. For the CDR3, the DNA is TGTGCCAGCTCACCCCTAGACAATGAAAAACTGTTTTTT.

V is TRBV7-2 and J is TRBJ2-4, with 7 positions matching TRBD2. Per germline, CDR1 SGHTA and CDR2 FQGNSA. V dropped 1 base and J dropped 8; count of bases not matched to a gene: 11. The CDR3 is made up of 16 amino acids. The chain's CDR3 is CASSLDRRHRGDIQYF. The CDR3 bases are TGTGCCAGCAGCTTAGACCGACGTCACCGGGGGGACATTCAGTACTTC.

The CDR3 bases are TGCAGCGCAAAACCTACAGGGATTTACGAGCAGTACTTC. It is translated as CSAKPTGIYEQYF. The V gene is TRBV29-1, the J gene TRBJ2-7; a possible D gene is TRBD1 (6 bases). V dropped 7 bases and J dropped 4 bases, with 17 bases sitting between them. Germline values: CDR1 SQVTM, CDR2 ANQGSEA. This CDR3 is built from 13 residues.